The 21 T cell receptor beta chains below all came from one sample that was sequenced in a study of T and B cells in COVID-19 patients. TRB rearrangements were amplified by multiplex PCR with BIOMED2 TRB-A/B primers. From the multiplex PCR reads, TCRdb called clonotypes with MiXCR, one entry per CDR3 protein. Of 6,500 to 10,000 distinct CDR3 sequences detected, 35% to 50% appear once; the ten largest clones hold more than 2.5%. Each TRB amplification used roughly 230-550 ng of genomic DNA from blood. Material for sequencing was blood. These receptors were taken from a human donor who had recovered from COVID-19.

This rearrangement joins TRBV11-1 to TRBJ2-7, with 10 positions matching TRBD2. The CDR3 consists of 14 residues. Germline CDR1 and CDR2: SGHAT and FQDESV (reference sequence). V lost 5 bases to trimming and J lost 8 bases; unmatched junction nucleotides: 9. The CDR3 DNA reads as TGTGCCAGCAGCACAGCGGGGGGGCTCTTCAAGCAGTACTTC. This sequence encodes CASSTAGGLFKQYF.

CDR3 region: CASSLARGGVADTQYF. Here the CDR3 DNA reads TGTGCCAGCAGCTTAGCGCGGGGGGGGGTTGCAGATACGCAGTATTTT. V and J are TRBV7-2 and TRBJ2-3; TRBD2 aligns across 9 bases. J was trimmed by 4 bases and V by 0 bases; bases with no gene match: 5. The CDR3 sequence is 16 residues long. The germline V gene has CDR1 SGHTA and CDR2 FQGNSA. Based on the CDR3 plus reference TRBV7-2 and TRBJ2-3, the full variable domain is GAGVSQSPSNKVTEKGKDVELRCDPISGHTALYWYRQSLGQGLEFLIYFQGNSAPDKSGLPSDRFSAERTGGSVSTLTIQRTQQEDSAVYLCASSLARGGVADTQYFGPGTRLTVL.

This clonotype was observed a handful of times. V gene TRBV6-5 combines with J gene TRBJ2-2, with D unclear. In germline, CDR1 is MNHEY, CDR2 SVGAGI. This CDR3 has 15 amino acids. V lost 7 bases and J 1 base, leaving 13 bases between the germline ends. The CDR3 DNA is TGTGCCAGCAAAGAGCTGATGAGGAACACCGGGGAGCTGTTTTTT. Amino acid sequence: CASKELMRNTGELFF.

This clonotype came up a few times. This chain joins TRBV18 and TRBJ2-1; D may match TRBD1 or TRBD2 (5 bases each). The CDR3 contains 14 residues. The germline V gene has CDR1 KGHSH and CDR2 LQKENI. Trimming removed 6 bases at V and 7 bases at J, with 16 bases between. CDR3 sequence reads: CASSTGPPPNEQFF. DNA of the CDR3: TGTGCCAGCTCCACGGGACCCCCGCCAAATGAGCAGTTCTTC.

This clonotype is medium-sized in the sample. This rearrangement joins TRBV29-1 to TRBJ1-2; no definite D call. V was pared by 5 bases and J by 8 bases, with 12 bases between. CDR1 and CDR2 (germline): SQVTM, ANQGSEA. The CDR3 is 11 amino acids. CDR3 residues: CSVFKVAGYTF. Written as DNA, the CDR3 is TGCAGCGTTTTCAAGGTGGCAGGCTACACCTTC.

This clonotype has just a few counts. V and J are TRBV6-5 and TRBJ2-5; the match to TRBD1 covers 7 bases. CDR3 size: 18 residues. Germline-derived CDR1 and CDR2 are MNHEY and SVGAGI. The junction had 20 bases not matched to a gene; V was cut back by 5 bases and J by 5 bases. CDR3: CASSDPRLMRQGEETQYF. The CDR3 DNA reads as TGTGCCAGCAGTGACCCAAGGTTAATGAGACAGGGCGAGGAGACCCAGTACTTC.

The chain couples TRBV7-9 to TRBJ2-3; 10 nucleotides agree with TRBD2. The CDR3 runs to 15 residues. From germline, CDR1 is SEHNR and CDR2 FQNEAQ (reference sequence). V dropped 7 bases and J dropped 0; count of bases not matched to a gene: 4. CDR3 residues: CASTLLAGSTDTQYF. The CDR3 DNA is TGTGCCAGCACCCTACTAGCGGGGAGCACAGATACGCAGTATTTT.

V is TRBV7-2 and J is TRBJ2-3, with D unclear. The CDR3 runs 15 residues. V was trimmed by 2 bases and J by 3 bases, leaving 12 bases between them. Per germline, CDR1 SGHTA and CDR2 FQGNSA. CDR3 bases: TGTGCCAGCAGCTTACAAGGATTACCAACAGATACGCAGTATTTT. This translates into CASSLQGLPTDTQYF.

V is TRBV7-6 and J is TRBJ2-1, with TRBD2 identical over 8 bases. CDR3 length: 16 residues. Germline assignment: CDR1 SGHVS and CDR2 FNYEAQ. Trimming cost V 6 bases and J 2 bases; bases outside gene matches: 9. The CDR3 DNA is TGTGCCAGCAGTCCCTCCGGCGGGGGGCCCTACAATGAGCAGTTCTTC. It codes for CASSPSGGGPYNEQFF.

This clonotype is categorized as medium-sized. This chain connects TRBV19 to TRBJ2-5, with D possibly TRBD1 on 6 matching bases. The CDR3 runs to 13 residues. V lost 6 bases to trimming and J lost 5 bases, with 13 bases between them. Per the germline V gene, CDR1 is LNHDA and CDR2 is SQIVND (reference sequence). The CDR3 region has the DNA TGTGCCAGTAGCCAGGGGCTCCGGGAGACCCAGTACTTC. Protein product: CASSQGLRETQYF.

In this sample, this clonotype turned up a few times. The V gene is TRBV19, the J gene TRBJ1-6; D possibly corresponds to TRBD1 (6 bases). The V end was cut by 10 bases, the J end by 5 bases, with 12 bases between. This CDR3 spans 13 amino acids. Germline CDR1 and CDR2: LNHDA and SQIVND (reference sequence). The CDR3 bases are TGTGCCACCCGACAGGTTGATAATTCACCCCTCCACTTT. Amino acid sequence: CATRQVDNSPLHF.

The rearrangement joins TRBV7-9 to TRBJ2-5; 12 positions match TRBD2. The CDR3 is 15 amino acids. Looked up from germline, CDR1 is SEHNR and CDR2 is FQNEAQ (reference sequence). The J segment lost 5 bases and the V segment lost 5 bases, leaving 6 bases of the junction unmatched. CDR3 sequence: CASSPLLAGGETQYF. The CDR3 DNA is TGTGCCAGCAGCCCCCTCCTAGCGGGGGGGGAGACCCAGTACTTC.

The chain links TRBV30 to TRBJ1-1; D is uncertain. The CDR3 spans 12 residues. With 0 bases removed from V and 1 base from J, the gap between germline ends came to 3 bases. Germline CDR1 and CDR2: GTSNPN and SVGIG (reference sequence). The CDR3 coding sequence is TGTGCCTGGAGTGTACCGAACACTGAAGCTTTCTTT. It is translated as CAWSVPNTEAFF.

The rearrangement links TRBV12-3 or TRBV12-4 to TRBJ2-5, with 15 positions matching TRBD2. The CDR3 has 19 residues. V dropped 0 bases and J dropped 5; count of bases not matched to a gene: 10. As DNA, the CDR3 is TGTGCCAGCAGTTTAGCCTCTACCGGACTAGCGGGGGGGCGGGAGACCCAGTACTTC. It specifies CASSLASTGLAGGRETQYF.

The chain has TRBV7-6 and TRBJ2-2; tentatively, D is TRBD1 or TRBD2 (6 bases each). CDR3 length equals 15 residues. Trimming stripped 3 bases from V and 6 bases from J, with 14 bases between. Germline-derived CDR1 and CDR2 are SGHVS and FNYEAQ. CDR3 in DNA: TGTGCCAGCAGCTTTTTCGGGGGCGGCCCCGGGGAGCTGTTTTTT. It specifies CASSFFGGGPGELFF.

The chain employs TRBV11-3 and TRBJ2-7; the D gene is possibly TRBD2 (6 bases). The CDR3 loop spans 16 amino acids. V lost 3 bases and J 2 bases, leaving 17 bases between the germline ends. CDR1 is SGHNT and CDR2 is YENEEA in the germline V gene. The CDR3 loop is CASSLTSGSTPYEQYF. CDR3 in DNA: TGTGCCAGCAGCTTGACGAGCGGGTCCACCCCCTACGAGCAGTACTTC.

The genes are TRBV7-6 and TRBJ2-7; 13 positions match TRBD2. Trimming at V came to 4 bases and at J to 5 bases, leaving 5 bases not matched to a gene. The CDR3 runs 15 residues. Germline V gives CDR1 SGHVS, CDR2 FNYEAQ. This CDR3 is CASSSGLAGVDEQYV. As DNA, the CDR3 is TGTGCCAGCAGCTCTGGACTAGCGGGGGTGGACGAGCAGTACGTC.

V and J are TRBV15 and TRBJ2-5; perhaps TRBD1 as D (6 bases). The CDR3 extends over 12 amino acids. Germline V lookup: CDR1 LNHNV, CDR2 YYDKDF (reference sequence). V was trimmed by 5 bases and J by 5 bases, leaving 9 bases between them. The CDR3 bases are TGTGCCACCAGCGGCCAGGGGGAGACCCAGTACTTC. This gives the protein CATSGQGETQYF. Filled out from reference TRBV15 and TRBJ2-5, the complete variable domain reads DAMVIQNPRYQVTQFGKPVTLSCSQTLNHNVMYWYQQKSSQAPKLLFHYYDKDFNNEADTPDNFQSRRPNTSFCFLDIRSPGLGDTAMYLCATSGQGETQYFGPGTRLLVL.

The rearrangement links TRBV6-5 to TRBJ1-2; D remains ambiguous. CDR3 size: 13 residues. Trimming shortened V by 0 bases and J by 5 bases, and 7 bases separated the two germline ends. Germline V gene lookup returns CDR1 MNHEY and CDR2 SVGAGI. The CDR3 coding sequence is TGTGCCAGCAGTTACTCGGAGGCGTATGGCTACACCTTC. Translating gives CASSYSEAYGYTF.

V gene TRBV30 combines with J gene TRBJ2-1; TRBD2 aligns across 7 bases. The ends lost 8 bases at V and 5 bases at J; junction bases unmatched: 6. Germline values: CDR1 GTSNPN, CDR2 SVGIG (reference sequence). This CDR3 region has 12 residues. The chain's CDR3 is CARSGPNNEQFF. In DNA form, the CDR3 reads TGTGCCCGTAGCGGGCCTAACAATGAGCAGTTCTTC. The whole variable domain, filled in from reference TRBV30 and TRBJ2-1, reads SQTIHQWPATLVQPVGSPLSLECTVEGTSNPNLYWYRQAAGRGLQLLFYSVGIGQISSEVPQNLSASRPQDRQFILSSKKLLLSDSGFYLCARSGPNNEQFFGPGTRLTVL.

This clonotype has only a few counts. The chain has TRBV27 and TRBJ2-1, with no clear D. The CDR3 runs to 12 residues. The V end lost 3 bases, the J end lost 7 bases, and 7 bases lay between the germline ends. Germline CDR1 MNHEY, CDR2 SMNVEV (reference sequence). CDR3 in DNA: TGTGCCAGCAGTTTTTTAGGAAATGAGCAGTTCTTC. Protein product: CASSFLGNEQFF.